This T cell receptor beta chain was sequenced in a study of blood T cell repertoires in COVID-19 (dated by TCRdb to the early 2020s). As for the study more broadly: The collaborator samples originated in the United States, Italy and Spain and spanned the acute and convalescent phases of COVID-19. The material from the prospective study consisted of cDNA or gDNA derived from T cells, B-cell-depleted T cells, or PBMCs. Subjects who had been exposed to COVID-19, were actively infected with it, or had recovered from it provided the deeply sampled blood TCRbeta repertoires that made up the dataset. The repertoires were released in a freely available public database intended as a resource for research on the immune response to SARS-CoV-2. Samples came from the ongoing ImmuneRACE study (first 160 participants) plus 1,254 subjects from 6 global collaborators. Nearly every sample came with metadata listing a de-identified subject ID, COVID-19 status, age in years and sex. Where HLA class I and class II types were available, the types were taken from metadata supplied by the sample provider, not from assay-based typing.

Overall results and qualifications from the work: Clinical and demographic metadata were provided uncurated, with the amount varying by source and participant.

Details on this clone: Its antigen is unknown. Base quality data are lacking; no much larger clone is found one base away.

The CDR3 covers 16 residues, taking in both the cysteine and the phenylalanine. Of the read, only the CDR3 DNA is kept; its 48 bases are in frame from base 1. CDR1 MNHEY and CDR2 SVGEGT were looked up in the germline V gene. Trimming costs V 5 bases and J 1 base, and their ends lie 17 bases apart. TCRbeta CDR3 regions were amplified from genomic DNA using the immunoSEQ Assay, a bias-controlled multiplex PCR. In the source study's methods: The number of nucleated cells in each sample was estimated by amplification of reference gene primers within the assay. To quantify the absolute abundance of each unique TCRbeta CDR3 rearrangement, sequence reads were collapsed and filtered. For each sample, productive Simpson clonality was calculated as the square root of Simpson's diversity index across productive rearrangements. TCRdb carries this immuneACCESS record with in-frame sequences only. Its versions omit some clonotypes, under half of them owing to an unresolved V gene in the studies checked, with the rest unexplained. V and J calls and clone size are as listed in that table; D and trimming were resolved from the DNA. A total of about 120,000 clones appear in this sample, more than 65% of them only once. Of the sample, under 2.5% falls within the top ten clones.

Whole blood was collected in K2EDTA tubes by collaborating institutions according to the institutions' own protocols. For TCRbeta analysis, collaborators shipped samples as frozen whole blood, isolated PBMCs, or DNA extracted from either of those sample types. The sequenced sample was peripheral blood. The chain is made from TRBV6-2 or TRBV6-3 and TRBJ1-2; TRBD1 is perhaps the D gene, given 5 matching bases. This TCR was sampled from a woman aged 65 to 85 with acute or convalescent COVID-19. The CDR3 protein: CASSRPGDRYNYGYTF. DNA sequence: TGTGCCAGCAGTCGCCCCGGTGACAGATATAACTATGGCTACACCTTC.